Below, 2 T cell receptor beta chains from the same sample are listed, as sequenced in a study of technical replicates of blood from a handful of donors. Clones were read by immunoSEQ multiplex PCR, and TCRdb kept only the in-frame ones, dropping some. Of about 83,000 clones in the sample, approximately 94% were seen once. Sequences were obtained from T cells isolated from PBMCs. These receptors were taken from a human donor in good health.

This chain uses TRBV28 with TRBJ1-1; D ambiguous. Germline assignment: CDR1 MDHEN and CDR2 SYDVKM. The CDR3 runs 13 residues. V dropped 5 bases and J dropped 11 bases, with 18 bases sitting between them. CDR3 loop: CASSPRTFNWAFF. As DNA, the CDR3 is TGTGCCAGCAGTCCCCGGACTTTTAATTGGGCTTTCTTT.

The rearrangement links TRBV30 to TRBJ2-2, with D perhaps TRBD1 (6 bases). Germline CDR1 is GTSNPN and CDR2 is SVGIG (reference sequence). There are 17 residues in the CDR3. Deletions cut 6 bases from V and 0 bases from J, with 20 bases between. CDR3 DNA: TGTGCCTGCGAATCTAACCAGGGGACAACGAACACCGGGGAGCTGTTTTTT. This translates into CACESNQGTTNTGELFF.